This T cell receptor (beta chain) was obtained from a study of blood T cell repertoires in COVID-19 (dated by TCRdb to the early 2020s). A note on the overall study: Samples from collaborators originated in the United States, Italy and Spain and spanned both the acute and convalescent phases of COVID-19. The material from the prospective study consisted of cDNA or gDNA derived from T cells, B-cell-depleted T cells, or PBMCs. The dataset comprised deeply sampled blood TCRbeta repertoires from subjects exposed to, actively infected with, or recovered from COVID-19. The repertoires were released in a freely available public database intended as a resource for research on the immune response to SARS-CoV-2. Samples came from the ongoing ImmuneRACE study (first 160 participants) plus 1,254 subjects from 6 global collaborators. The sample metadata nearly always contained a de-identified subject ID, COVID-19 status, age in years and sex. HLA class I and class II types, where available, came from metadata supplied by the sample provider rather than from assay-based typing. Overall study results and their limits: How much clinical and demographic metadata was included differed by source and by participant, and the metadata was provided uncurated.

The immunoSEQ Assay, a bias-controlled multiplex PCR, was used to amplify TCRbeta CDR3 regions from genomic DNA. In the authors' own workflow: The number of nucleated cells in each sample was estimated from the amplification of reference gene primers within the assay. To quantify the absolute abundance of each unique TCRbeta CDR3 rearrangement, sequence reads were collapsed and filtered. For each sample, productive Simpson clonality was calculated as the square root of Simpson's diversity index over productive rearrangements. Entries here come from immuneACCESS through TCRdb and include only in-frame sequences with V and J called. Some clones fail to appear in such tables; in the studies checked, an unresolved V gene covers under half of the shortfall, and the cause of the remainder is unknown. The DNA gave D and trimming, while V, J and clone size come from that table. Present in this sample are more than 45,000 clones, just under 90% of which were seen just once. The ten biggest clones cover about 1.5% of the sample.

Whole blood was collected in K2EDTA tubes by collaborating institutions according to the institutions' own protocols. Collaborator samples were shipped for TCRbeta analysis as frozen whole blood, isolated PBMCs, or DNA extracted from either sample type. As for this clone: Its antigen specificity is not known. The record has no base qualities; no much larger clone is one base away.

The sample consisted of peripheral blood. This receptor was obtained from a man between 60 and 75 years old with acute or convalescent COVID-19.

The nucleotide sequence is TGTGCCAGCTCACCAACGACAGGGAACTATCAGCCCCAGCATTTT. It is translated as CASSPTTGNYQPQHF. The receptor chain draws on TRBV18 and TRBJ1-5; 7 bases in between match TRBD1. Spanning cysteine to phenylalanine, the CDR3 consists of 15 amino acids. The kept DNA is CDR3 alone, 45 bases in frame from the first base. The germline V gene yields KGHSH for CDR1 and LQKENI for CDR2. Germline trimming amounts to 2 bases on V and 5 bases on J, with 6 as the count of junction bases outside the gene matches.